Shown below are 28 T cell receptor beta chains from a single sample sequenced in a study of blood T cell repertoires in COVID-19 (dated by TCRdb to about 2020). Receptors were amplified or captured by the immunoSEQ multiplex PCR assay. The source is immuneACCESS, and TCRdb retained only in-frame sequences with V and J called. Part of the clones is not carried over; for the studies checked, unresolved V genes explain less than half of this, and the remainder is unexplained. Counted in this sample were about 240,000 clones; approximately 85% of them appeared once. 9.5% to 15% of the sample belongs to the ten largest clones. Sequenced input: peripheral blood. Every receptor here comes from a woman aged 55-69 years with active or convalescent COVID-19.

The chain employs TRBV11-3 and TRBJ1-1; TRBD1 matches 11 bases. Germline assignment: CDR1 SGHNT and CDR2 YENEEA. This CDR3 comprises 15 residues. Unmatched junction bases numbered 3, after V lost 2 bases and J lost 4 bases. The CDR3 DNA follows: TGTGCCAGCAGCTTATCTGGGACAGGGGGCACTGAAGCTTTCTTT. Translation gives CASSLSGTGGTEAFF.

The rearrangement joins TRBV29-1 to TRBJ2-5; D may be TRBD2 (5 bases). Germline CDR1 reads SQVTM; CDR2 reads ANQGSEA. There are 13 residues in the CDR3. V was cut by 6 bases and J by 5 bases, with 16 bases left in between. The CDR3 nucleotides read TGCAGCGTCCTTCGCGGGCTTGGGGAGACCCAGTACTTC. This gives the protein CSVLRGLGETQYF.

The chain combines TRBV9 with TRBJ1-2, with 10 bases fitting TRBD1. In germline, CDR1 is SGDLS, CDR2 YYNGEE. V lost 0 bases to trimming and J lost 0 bases; unmatched junction nucleotides: 5. This CDR3 comprises 17 residues. The CDR3: CASSVGRDRGPNYGYTF. CDR3 bases: TGTGCCAGCAGCGTAGGGAGGGACAGGGGCCCTAACTATGGCTACACCTTC.

The chain employs TRBV7-9 and TRBJ2-1, with a tentative D call TRBD1 (6 bases). The CDR3 is 14 amino acids. Trimming removed 4 bases at V and 6 bases at J, with 13 bases between. Germline V gives CDR1 SEHNR, CDR2 FQNEAQ (reference sequence). The CDR3 spells CASSSQGWGNEQFF. The CDR3, as DNA: TGTGCCAGCAGCTCTCAGGGGTGGGGCAATGAGCAGTTCTTC.

V usage is TRBV3-1 (or the pseudogene TRBV3-2) and J usage is TRBJ2-2; the match to TRBD2 covers 7 bases. Unmatched junction bases numbered 1, after V lost 4 bases and J lost 5 bases. The CDR3 consists of 13 residues. CDR1 and CDR2 (germline): LGHDT, YNNKEL (reference sequence). This CDR3 is CASSLSGTGELFF. Here the CDR3 DNA reads TGTGCCAGCAGCCTTAGCGGGACCGGGGAGCTGTTTTTT.

The J gene is TRBJ1-2, the V gene TRBV19, with D hard to call. Trimming removed 5 bases at V and 3 bases at J, with 16 bases between. The CDR3 totals 15 residues. Germline CDR1 reads LNHDA; CDR2 reads SQIVND (reference sequence). The CDR3 coding sequence is TGTGCCAGTAGTCGGCCTGGAGGGCGCCACTATGGCTACACCTTC. This sequence encodes CASSRPGGRHYGYTF.

This clone was recorded many times. This chain uses TRBV2 with TRBJ1-3, with D maybe TRBD1 (6 bases). Germline assignment: CDR1 SNHLY and CDR2 FYNNEI. The CDR3 has 17 residues. The V and J ends lost 6 bases and 4 bases respectively, with 22 bases between them. The CDR3 nucleotides are TGTGCCAGCAGCCGGATCGGTCTTTTGGGGGCCGGAAACACCATATATTTT. Amino acids: CASSRIGLLGAGNTIYF.

The chain recombines TRBV6-5 with TRBJ2-7; 8 bases map to TRBD1. The length of the CDR3 is 14 residues. Germline V gives CDR1 MNHEY, CDR2 SVGAGI. V was pared by 7 bases and J by 7 bases, with 12 bases of the junction left unmatched. For the CDR3, the DNA is TGTGCCAGCACCCGGACAGGGAGTAGGGGAGAGCAGTACTTC. Translation: CASTRTGSRGEQYF.

The rearrangement links TRBV2 to TRBJ2-3; D is unresolved. Germline CDR1 and CDR2: SNHLY and FYNNEI. The V gene lost 7 bases and the J gene lost 2 bases, with 13 bases spanning the gap. The CDR3 length is 14 residues. The CDR3 spells CASKSGPPTDTQYF. CDR3 coding DNA: TGTGCCAGCAAGTCTGGGCCCCCCACAGATACGCAGTATTTT. Filled out from reference TRBV2 and TRBJ2-3, the complete variable domain reads EPEVTQTPSHQVTQMGQEVILRCVPISNHLYFYWYRQILGQKVEFLVSFYNNEISEKSEIFDDQFSVERPDGSNFTLKIRSTKLEDSAMYFCASKSGPPTDTQYFGPGTRLTVL.

The chain has TRBV18 and TRBJ1-3; no firm D call. This CDR3 is 14 amino acids long. The germline V gene encodes CDR1 KGHSH and CDR2 LQKENI. Trimming stripped 2 bases from V and 4 bases from J, with 9 bases between. The CDR3 loop reads CASSPGSGGNTIYF. CDR3 coding DNA: TGTGCCAGCTCACCAGGCAGCGGGGGAAACACCATATATTTT. Full variable domain (outside the CDR3, taken from reference TRBV18 and TRBJ1-3): NAGVMQNPRHLVRRRGQEARLRCSPMKGHSHVYWYRQLPEEGLKFMVYLQKENIIDESGMPKERFSAEFPKEGPSILRIQQVVRGDSAAYFCASSPGSGGNTIYFGEGSWLTVV.

This clone showed up just once. The chain carries TRBV7-2 and TRBJ2-7, with 13 bases aligning to TRBD2. In germline, CDR1 is SGHTA, CDR2 FQGNSA. CDR3 size: 16 residues. V was clipped by 3 bases and J by 5 bases; unmatched bases: 7. DNA of the CDR3: TGTGCCAGCAGCTTGTGGGTGACTAGCGGGGGGAACGAGCAGTACTTC. Translated, it gives CASSLWVTSGGNEQYF.

The J gene is TRBJ1-1, the V gene TRBV11-2; D remains unclear. V shed 1 base and J shed 0 bases, with 6 bases lying between them. Germline CDR1 and CDR2: SGHAT and FQNNGV. CDR3 size: 14 residues. CDR3 in DNA: TGTGCCAGCAGCTTAGTCGGTATGAACACTGAAGCTTTCTTT. Amino acid sequence: CASSLVGMNTEAFF.

CDR3 residues: CASSPSGGLAGELFF. The DNA for the CDR3 is TGTGCCAGTAGTCCATCAGGGGGCTTAGCCGGGGAGCTGTTTTTT. The chain couples TRBV19 to TRBJ2-2; 8 nucleotides align to TRBD1. V lost 5 bases, J lost 6 bases, and 8 bases stayed unmatched. CDR3 length: 15 amino acids. Per the germline V gene, CDR1 is LNHDA and CDR2 is SQIVND (reference sequence).

V and J are TRBV28 and TRBJ1-4; the D is unclear. V was shortened by 6 bases and J by 5 bases, with 13 bases between the two germline ends. The CDR3 length is 14 residues. CDR1 is MDHEN, CDR2 SYDVKM, per germline. CDR3 amino acids: CASSAPGANEKLFF. Here the CDR3 DNA reads TGTGCCAGCAGCGCCCCGGGAGCAAATGAAAAACTGTTTTTT.

The rearrangement joins TRBV6-6 to TRBJ2-5, with 12 nucleotides matching TRBD2. With V trimmed by 11 bases and J by 4 bases, 8 bases remained unmatched. Germline V lookup: CDR1 MNHNY, CDR2 SVGAGI (reference sequence). The CDR3 is 14 residues long. CDR3: CAGSSGGAGETQYF. The CDR3 DNA reads as TGTGCCGGTTCTAGCGGGGGGGCAGGAGAGACCCAGTACTTC.

The chain uses TRBV19 and TRBJ2-1; TRBD2 aligns across 12 bases. Germline CDR1 is LNHDA and CDR2 is SQIVND (reference sequence). This CDR3 contains 15 residues. Trimming cost V 3 bases and J 4 bases; bases outside gene matches: 1. The CDR3 protein is CASSMGTSGYNEQFF. The CDR3 DNA follows: TGTGCCAGTAGTATGGGGACTAGCGGGTACAATGAGCAGTTCTTC.

J is TRBJ2-1 and V is TRBV12-3 or TRBV12-4; D remains unclear. The length of the CDR3 is 12 residues. Trimming pared 6 bases from V and 10 bases from J, leaving 13 bases between. As DNA, the CDR3 is TGTGCCAGCAGGAGGCCCTCCGGGGAGCAGTTCTTC. Amino acid sequence: CASRRPSGEQFF.

The rearrangement links TRBV6-5 to TRBJ2-7; no definite D call. V was clipped by 5 bases and J by 3 bases, with 8 bases between them. This CDR3 is built from 12 residues. Germline CDR1 and CDR2: MNHEY and SVGAGI. CDR3 region: CASSLPGYEQYF. The CDR3 nucleotides read TGTGCCAGCAGTCTCCCGGGCTACGAGCAGTACTTC.

This chain uses TRBV6-5 with TRBJ2-2; a weak D match, TRBD2 (6 bases). The CDR3 contains 15 residues. V was pared by 0 bases and J by 4 bases, with 9 bases between. Germline V lookup: CDR1 MNHEY, CDR2 SVGAGI. CDR3: CASSYSWGVTGELFF. The DNA for the CDR3 is TGTGCCAGCAGTTACTCGTGGGGGGTCACCGGGGAGCTGTTTTTT.

V is TRBV19 and J is TRBJ1-2; 7 bases match TRBD1. This CDR3 is built from 13 residues. With 6 bases clipped from V and 8 bases from J, the junction kept 9 bases outside the gene matches. Per the germline V gene, CDR1 is LNHDA and CDR2 is SQIVND (reference sequence). Here the CDR3 DNA reads TGTGCCAGTAGAACAGGGGAAGTTGTGGGCTACACCTTC. This encodes CASRTGEVVGYTF.

The rearrangement links TRBV6-5 to TRBJ1-4, with no clear D. The V end lost 4 bases, the J end lost 7 bases, and 10 bases lay between the germline ends. The CDR3 length is 13 residues. Per germline, CDR1 MNHEY and CDR2 SVGAGI. The CDR3 nucleotides are TGTGCCAGCAGTTTAAGAGGAGGTGAAAAACTGTTTTTT. The encoded protein is CASSLRGGEKLFF.

V usage is TRBV7-9 and J usage is TRBJ1-5, with a tentative D call TRBD1 (6 bases). This CDR3 region has 14 residues. The V end lost 3 bases, the J end lost 4 bases, and 10 bases lay between the germline ends. Germline V gives CDR1 SEHNR, CDR2 FQNEAQ (reference sequence). The CDR3 nucleotides read TGTGCCAGCAGCTTGACAGGAGTTAATCAGCCCCAGCATTTT. This gives the protein CASSLTGVNQPQHF.

The chain recombines TRBV19 with TRBJ1-1; no reliable D call. Germline V CDR1 and CDR2: LNHDA, SQIVND (reference sequence). There are 15 residues in the CDR3. The ends were cut back, 9 bases at V and 1 base at J, with 18 bases in the middle. The CDR3 region has the DNA TGTGCCAGCCAGATCCTGTCACATCCGAACACTGAAGCTTTCTTT. It encodes CASQILSHPNTEAFF. Looking up the rest from reference TRBV19 and TRBJ1-1 gives the full variable domain: DGGITQSPKYLFRKEGQNVTLSCEQNLNHDAMYWYRQDPGQGLRLIYYSQIVNDFQKGDIAEGYSVSREKKESFPLTVTSAQKNPTAFYLCASQILSHPNTEAFFGQGTRLTVV.

The chain recombines TRBV18 with TRBJ1-2; the match to TRBD1 covers 7 bases. This CDR3 is 15 amino acids long. The V segment lost 3 bases and the J segment 3 bases; nucleotides outside the gene matches: 7. Germline CDR1 and CDR2: KGHSH and LQKENI. The CDR3 nucleotides are TGTGCCAGCTCACCGGGTACTACAGGGGACTATGGCTACACCTTC. Its translation: CASSPGTTGDYGYTF.

The rearrangement links TRBV11-2 to TRBJ2-3, with D possibly TRBD1 on 6 matching bases. Germline CDR1 is SGHAT and CDR2 is FQNNGV. The CDR3 runs to 15 residues. V shed 6 bases and J shed 2 bases, with 15 bases lying between them. The CDR3 protein is CASRDGDTHTDTQYF. For the CDR3, the DNA is TGTGCCAGCAGAGATGGGGACACACACACAGATACGCAGTATTTT.

This CDR3 reads CASSLTTGAQGYGYTF. Here the CDR3 DNA reads TGTGCCAGCAGCCTCACAACTGGGGCCCAAGGGTATGGCTACACCTTC. V usage is TRBV16 and J usage is TRBJ1-2, with D possibly matching TRBD1 (5 bases). With 4 bases removed from V and 5 bases from J, the gap between germline ends came to 20 bases. The germline CDR1 and CDR2 sequences are KGHSY and FQNENV. The CDR3 length is 16 residues.

The chain joins TRBV7-9 to TRBJ2-1; 8 nucleotides line up with TRBD2. Germline V gene sequence: CDR1 SEHNR, CDR2 FQNEAQ (reference sequence). CDR3 length: 16 amino acids. Unmatched junction bases numbered 9, after V lost 2 bases and J lost 6 bases. The chain's CDR3 is CASSLWAGGSLNEQFF. The CDR3 coding sequence is TGTGCCAGCAGCTTATGGGCGGGGGGTTCCCTCAATGAGCAGTTCTTC.

The chain recombines TRBV11-2 with TRBJ2-3; 9 bases line up with TRBD2. The CDR3 runs to 18 residues. CDR1 is SGHAT and CDR2 is FQNNGV in the germline V gene. V lost 2 bases to trimming and J lost 4 bases; unmatched junction nucleotides: 13. The CDR3 sequence: CASSLTAQAGGGADTQYF. The CDR3 nucleotides read TGTGCCAGCAGCTTAACGGCCCAAGCGGGGGGCGGAGCAGATACGCAGTATTTT.